The next 29 T cell receptor beta chains were all read from a single sample in a study of blood T cells in healthy people across ages (dated by TCRdb to between 2014 and 2017). Library prep was done by 5' RACE. The listed sequencing device is Illumina HiSeq 2500. A second PCR of roughly 6 to 11 cycles was run with a J-beta primer mix and a sample-barcoded 5' primer. The public reads were reprocessed in TCRdb via fastp at Q25 and MiXCR, keeping in-frame beta chains. Each CDR3 protein appears once, grouped with its most common genes and DNA. Present in this sample are approximately 700,000 distinct CDR3 sequences, about a third of which were seen just once. Approximately 15% of the sample goes to the ten largest clones. The sample comprised blood. These receptors all stem from a woman of 80 years or more in good health. Donor details come from another sample of the same person, matched by shared clones.

This clonotype showed up many times. The gene calls are TRBV4-1 and TRBJ1-4; a weak D match, TRBD1 (6 bases). The length of the CDR3 is 16 residues. V lost 2 bases, J lost 8 bases, and 18 bases lay in between. Germline CDR1 is MGHRA and CDR2 is YSYEKL. In DNA, the CDR3 is TGCGCCAGCAGCCAACGAGTCGGGGGCGCTCAGGAAAAACTGTTTTTT. It is translated as CASSQRVGGAQEKLFF.

As for this clonotype: The junction departs from the called germline gene at one end, perhaps through a read error. The V and J genes are TRBV4-3 and TRBJ2-2, with a possible D match to TRBD2 (5 bases). Germline CDR1 LGHNA, CDR2 YSLEER. The CDR3 is made up of 15 amino acids. The CDR3 region is CASSQGTTNTGELLF. Written as DNA, the CDR3 is TGCGCCAGCAGCCAAGGAACCACGAACACCGGGGAGCTGCTTTTT.

This clonotype was counted many times. The chain is built from TRBV29-1 and TRBJ2-3, with unresolved D. The CDR3 is 11 amino acids. V was trimmed by 2 bases and J by 5 bases, leaving 5 bases between them. Germline CDR1 is SQVTM and CDR2 is ANQGSEA. The CDR3 reads CSVESVDTQYF. Here the CDR3 DNA reads TGCAGCGTTGAATCCGTAGATACGCAGTATTTT.

The chain uses TRBV20-1 and TRBJ2-1; TRBD2 aligns across 14 bases. CDR1 and CDR2 from the germline V gene are DFQATT and SNEGSKA (reference sequence). This CDR3 contains 20 residues. Germline trimming cut 4 bases from V and 13 bases from J; bases unmatched to any gene: 27. CDR3 nucleotide sequence: TGCAGTGCTAACCGAATCGGCAAAGGACTAGCGGGGGGATATCTCGAGACCCAGTTCTTC. Protein sequence: CSANRIGKGLAGGYLETQFF.

Ten or more counts support this clonotype. This sequence joins TRBV25-1 and TRBJ2-7; TRBD2 is a possible D gene (5 bases). From germline, CDR1 is MGHDK and CDR2 SYGVNS. V lost 6 bases and J 5 bases, leaving 20 bases between the germline ends. CDR3 length: 15 residues. CDR3 bases: TGTGCCAGCAGCCAATCCGGGATGAACCTCCACGAGCAGTACTTC. Encoded protein: CASSQSGMNLHEQYF.

Many counts were recorded for this clonotype. The chain carries TRBV12-3 or TRBV12-4 and TRBJ2-7; a weak D match, TRBD1 (5 bases). The V gene lost 1 base and the J gene lost 6 bases, with 10 bases spanning the gap. CDR3 length: 13 amino acids. The CDR3 region has the DNA TGTGCCAGCAGTTTAGGGGGCCTGGGCGAGCAGTACTTC. Its protein is CASSLGGLGEQYF.

The sample holds many counts of this clonotype. The chain uses TRBV7-2 and TRBJ2-4; D not certain. Germline loops: CDR1 SGHTA, CDR2 FQGNSA. This CDR3 region has 14 residues. Trimming stripped 5 bases from V and 9 bases from J, with 17 bases between. The CDR3 is CASSLERFSSIQYF. The DNA for the CDR3 is TGTGCCAGCAGCCTAGAAAGGTTTAGCAGCATTCAGTACTTC.

This clonotype was observed a few times. A single base separates this from a much larger clone, so it may be a read error. V and J are TRBV4-2 and TRBJ2-1; 16 bases map to TRBD2. With the DNA end fitting TRBJ2-7 better, the J assignment may be wrong. CDR1 is LGHNA and CDR2 is YNFKEQ in the germline V gene. This CDR3 comprises 19 residues. CDR3 sequence (DNA): TGTGCCAGCAGCCGTGGGACTAGCGGGGGGGATAGCTCCTACAATGAGCAGTACTTC. Its protein product is CASSRGTSGGDSSYNEQYF.

This clonotype was counted ten times or more. The rearrangement joins TRBV5-6 to TRBJ2-7; TRBD2 agrees at 8 bases. Unmatched junction bases numbered 9, after V lost 1 base and J lost 3 bases. CDR1 is SGHDT and CDR2 is YYEEEE in the germline V gene. The CDR3 length is 16 residues. The CDR3 protein is CASSLISGGLLYEQYF. The DNA for the CDR3 is TGTGCCAGCAGCTTGATCAGCGGGGGCCTCCTCTACGAGCAGTACTTC.

The V call is TRBV30, the J call TRBJ1-1; the D is unclear. CDR3 length: 13 residues. Trimming left V 0 bases short and J 1 base short, with 6 bases between. CDR1 and CDR2 from the germline V gene are GTSNPN and SVGIG (reference sequence). The CDR3 reads CAWSVKANTEAFF. CDR3 coding DNA: TGTGCCTGGAGTGTAAAAGCGAACACTGAAGCTTTCTTT. Full variable domain (rest looked up from reference TRBV30 and TRBJ1-1): SQTIHQWPATLVQPVGSPLSLECTVEGTSNPNLYWYRQAAGRGLQLLFYSVGIGQISSEVPQNLSASRPQDRQFILSSKKLLLSDSGFYLCAWSVKANTEAFFGQGTRLTVV.

The V gene is TRBV5-1, the J gene TRBJ1-1; no definite D call. The CDR3 covers 13 residues. Trimming removed 2 bases at V and 4 bases at J, with 9 bases between. Germline V CDR1 and CDR2: SGHRS, YFSETQ. CDR3 DNA: TGCGCCAGCAGCTTTCTCCTCCCCACTGAAGCTTTCTTT. The encoded protein is CASSFLLPTEAFF.

This clonotype was found once. Given a much more abundant clone one base away, this may be a read error. V usage is TRBV20-1 and J usage is TRBJ2-1, with 7 positions matching TRBD2. Germline CDR1 DFQATT, CDR2 SNEGSKA (reference sequence). This CDR3 has 14 amino acids. This CDR3 is CSASRLADYNEQVF. In DNA, the CDR3 is TGCAGTGCTAGTCGGCTAGCGGACTACAATGAGCAGGTCTTC.

The rearrangement links TRBV5-1 to TRBJ2-2; 9 nucleotides line up with TRBD2. The CDR3 is 16 amino acids. The V gene's germline CDR1 is SGHRS and CDR2 YFSETQ. V trimming: 2 bases; J trimming: 1 base; junction bases outside the gene matches: 3. CDR3 in DNA: TGCGCCAGCAGCTTTCGGACTAGCGAGAACACCGGGGAGCTGTTTTTT. Encoded protein: CASSFRTSENTGELFF.

This chain links TRBV12-3 or TRBV12-4 with TRBJ2-7, with 9 bases identical to TRBD2. Gene TRBJ2-5 matches the end of the DNA better, so the J call may be wrong. The CDR3 runs 15 residues. The CDR3 nucleotides are TGTGCCAGCAGCTCTTTCGGCGGGAGGGGAGAGACCCAGTACTTC. This translates into CASSSFGGRGETQYF.

This clonotype was seen at least ten times. The V and J genes are TRBV10-3 and TRBJ1-2; 7 bases agree with TRBD1. Germline-derived CDR1 and CDR2 are ENHRY and SYGVKD. CDR3 length equals 15 residues. J gave up 5 bases and V 6 bases, and 12 bases lay outside the gene matches. In nucleotides, the CDR3 is TGTGCCATCAGGGAGGGGGACAGTGCCCTATATGGCTACACCTTC. Its protein is CAIREGDSALYGYTF.

This clonotype has at least ten counts. The genes are TRBV9 and TRBJ1-2; D ambiguous. This CDR3 is 12 amino acids long. Germline CDR1 SGDLS, CDR2 YYNGEE. V dropped 6 bases and J dropped 4 bases, with 10 bases sitting between them. The CDR3 protein is CASKRRSYGYTF. The CDR3 DNA follows: TGTGCCAGCAAACGGAGGAGCTATGGCTACACCTTC.

This clonotype was detected a few times. This may come from a read error, since a much larger clone is one base off. This rearrangement joins TRBV6-1 to TRBJ2-4; D is possibly TRBD1 or TRBD2 (5 bases each). Per germline, CDR1 MNHNS and CDR2 SASEGT. CDR3 length: 14 amino acids. V lost 4 bases and J lost 0, with 7 bases in between. The CDR3 DNA reads TGTGCCAGCAGTGCGGGACCAGCCAAAAACATTCAGTACTTC. Its translation: CASSAGPAKNIQYF.

CDR3 sequence reads: CSAREGGRQPQHF. CDR3 DNA: TGCAGTGCTAGAGAGGGGGGTCGACAGCCCCAGCATTTT. The chain carries TRBV20-1 and TRBJ1-5; D perhaps matches TRBD1 (5 bases). The CDR3 spans 13 residues. The V gene lost 0 bases and the J gene lost 7 bases, with 10 bases spanning the gap. Germline V gives CDR1 DFQATT, CDR2 SNEGSKA (reference sequence).

This clonotype was detected only a few times. The chain uses TRBV30 and TRBJ2-7, with D tentatively TRBD2 (6 bases). The germline gives CDR1 GTSNPN, CDR2 SVGIG (reference sequence). V lost 2 bases to trimming and J lost 12 bases, with 20 bases between them. The CDR3 is 13 residues long. The CDR3 DNA reads TGTGCCTGGAGTCCCCCTGGAGGGGATGGGTCGTACTTC. Its protein is CAWSPPGGDGSYF.

There are a few counts of this clonotype. A much larger clonotype is one base distant, so this may be a read error. The chain recombines TRBV20-1 with TRBJ2-4; D unresolved. The germline V gene encodes CDR1 DFQATT and CDR2 SNEGSKA (reference sequence). The CDR3 contains 11 residues. Here the CDR3 reads CRRLAKNIQYF. CDR3 in DNA: TGCAGGAGGCTAGCCAAAAACATTCAGTACTTC.

Remarks on this clonotype: One base away lies a much larger clone, so this may be a sequencing read error. The gene calls are TRBV6-2 or TRBV6-3 and TRBJ2-1, with 11 bases identical to TRBD1. Germline loops: CDR1 MNHEY, CDR2 SVGEGT. The ends lost 5 bases at V and 7 bases at J; junction bases unmatched: 4. This CDR3 region has 14 residues. As DNA, the CDR3 is TGTGCCAGCAGTCATGGACAGGGGGCAAATGAGCAGTTCTTC. Translating it yields CASSHGQGANEQFF.

This chain uses TRBV12-5 with TRBJ2-5; possible D gene TRBD2, 6 bases. Germline-derived CDR1 and CDR2 are LGHNT and FRNRAP. The CDR3 contains 15 residues. Between the trimmed V and J ends, which lost 1 base and 3 bases, there was a span of 12 bases. The CDR3: CASGLGHSGEETQYF. The CDR3 nucleotides are TGTGCTAGTGGTTTGGGGCATTCGGGAGAAGAGACCCAGTACTTC.

This clonotype was counted at least ten times. The chain carries TRBV12-5 and TRBJ1-2, with D possibly being TRBD1 (5 bases). CDR1 and CDR2 from the germline V gene are LGHNT and FRNRAP. V was clipped by 2 bases and J by 4 bases, with 8 bases between them. The length of the CDR3 is 13 residues. CDR3 bases: TGTGCTAGTGGTTTGAGGGGCGTCTATGGCTACACCTTC. Its protein product is CASGLRGVYGYTF.

This clonotype came up many times. The rearrangement links TRBV5-6 to TRBJ2-5; perhaps TRBD1 as D (6 bases). The germline V gene has CDR1 SGHDT and CDR2 YYEEEE. The CDR3 runs 17 residues. V was clipped by 2 bases and J by 5 bases, with 22 bases between them. The CDR3 is CASSFIGGREAGETQYF. CDR3 bases: TGTGCCAGCAGCTTTATTGGGGGCCGCGAGGCAGGGGAGACCCAGTACTTC. Filled out from reference TRBV5-6 and TRBJ2-5, the complete variable domain reads DAGVTQSPTHLIKTRGQQVTLRCSPKSGHDTVSWYQQALGQGPQFIFQYYEEEERQRGNFPDRFSGHQFPNYSSELNVNALLLGDSALYLCASSFIGGREAGETQYFGPGTRLLVL.

This clonotype was found many times. J is TRBJ1-6 and V is TRBV20-1; 7 nucleotides line up with TRBD1. The CDR3 extends over 17 amino acids. CDR1 is DFQATT and CDR2 is SNEGSKA in the germline V gene (reference sequence). With V trimmed by 6 bases and J by 0 bases, 11 bases remained unmatched. CDR3 DNA: TGCAGTGCAGGAAGGCAGGGGGGAAGCTCCTATAATTCACCCCTCCACTTT. Protein sequence: CSAGRQGGSSYNSPLHF.

The rearrangement uses TRBV20-1 and TRBJ1-2; 7 bases line up with TRBD1. Germline V gene data show CDR1 as DFQATT and CDR2 as SNEGSKA (reference sequence). With 6 bases clipped from V and 6 bases from J, the junction kept 7 bases outside the gene matches. CDR3 length: 12 residues. The CDR3: CSARDRAHGYTF. Here the CDR3 DNA reads TGCAGTGCCAGGGACAGAGCCCATGGCTACACCTTC.

This clonotype occurred many times. The V call is TRBV5-1, the J call TRBJ2-7; 7 bases line up with TRBD2. Germline assignment: CDR1 SGHRS and CDR2 YFSETQ. J lost 7 bases, V lost 0 bases, and 7 bases had no gene match. The CDR3 consists of 14 residues. The CDR3 protein is CASSLEASGGEQYF. The CDR3 DNA sequence: TGCGCCAGCAGCTTGGAGGCTAGCGGTGGGGAGCAGTACTTC.

This clonotype turned up a few times. This chain links TRBV4-1 with TRBJ2-2; D assignment may be TRBD1 or TRBD2 (5 bases each). The V and J ends lost 4 bases and 0 bases respectively, with 9 bases between them. CDR1 and CDR2 (germline): MGHRA, YSYEKL. CDR3 length: 15 amino acids. CDR3 protein: CASSRDAANTGELFF. DNA for the CDR3: TGCGCCAGCAGCCGGGACGCCGCGAACACCGGGGAGCTGTTTTTT.

A note on this clonotype: A junction boundary mismatches the germline segment, possibly from a read error. The chain uses TRBV9 and TRBJ2-3, with D perhaps TRBD1 or TRBD2 (6 bases each). Germline V gene lookup returns CDR1 SGDLS and CDR2 YYNGEE. The CDR3 contains 15 residues. The chain's CDR3 is CAGSLGGTSTDTQYF. The CDR3 nucleotides are TGTGCCGGCAGTCTAGGGGGGACTAGCACAGATACGCAGTATTTT.